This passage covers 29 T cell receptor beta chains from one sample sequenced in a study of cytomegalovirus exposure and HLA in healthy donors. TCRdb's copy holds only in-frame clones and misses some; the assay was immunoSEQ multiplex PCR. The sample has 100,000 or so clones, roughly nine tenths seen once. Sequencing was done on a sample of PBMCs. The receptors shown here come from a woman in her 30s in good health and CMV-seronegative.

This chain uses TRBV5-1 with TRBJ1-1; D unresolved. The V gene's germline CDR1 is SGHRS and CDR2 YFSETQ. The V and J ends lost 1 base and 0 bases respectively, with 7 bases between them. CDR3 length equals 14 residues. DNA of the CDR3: TGCGCCAGCAGCTTGACTCTTCTGAACACTGAAGCTTTCTTT. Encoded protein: CASSLTLLNTEAFF. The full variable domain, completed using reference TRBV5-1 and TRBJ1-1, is KAGVTQTPRYLIKTRGQQVTLSCSPISGHRSVSWYQQTPGQGLQFLFEYFSETQRNKGNFPGRFSGRQFSNSRSEMNVSTLELGDSALYLCASSLTLLNTEAFFGQGTRLTVV.

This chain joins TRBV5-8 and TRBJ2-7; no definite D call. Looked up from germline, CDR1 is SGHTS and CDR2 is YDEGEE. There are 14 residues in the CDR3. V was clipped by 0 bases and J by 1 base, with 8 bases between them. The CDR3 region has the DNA TGTGCCAGCAGCTTGGCCCGCAGGTCCTACGAGCAGTACTTC. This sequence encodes CASSLARRSYEQYF.

CDR3: CASSYPRTGAGARETQYF. The CDR3 region has the DNA TGTGCCAGCAGCTATCCCCGTACTGGAGCGGGAGCTCGGGAGACCCAGTACTTC. The chain recombines TRBV7-8 with TRBJ2-5; 8 nucleotides line up with TRBD2. Trimming cost V 4 bases and J 5 bases; bases outside gene matches: 18. The CDR3 covers 18 residues. Germline-derived CDR1 and CDR2 are SGHVS and FQNEAQ.

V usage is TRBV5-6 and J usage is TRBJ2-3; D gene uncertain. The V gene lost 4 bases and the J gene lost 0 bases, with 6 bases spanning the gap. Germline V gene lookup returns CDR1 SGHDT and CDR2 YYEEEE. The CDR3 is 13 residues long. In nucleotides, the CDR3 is TGTGCCAGCAGCCTGACTAGCACAGATACGCAGTATTTT. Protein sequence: CASSLTSTDTQYF.

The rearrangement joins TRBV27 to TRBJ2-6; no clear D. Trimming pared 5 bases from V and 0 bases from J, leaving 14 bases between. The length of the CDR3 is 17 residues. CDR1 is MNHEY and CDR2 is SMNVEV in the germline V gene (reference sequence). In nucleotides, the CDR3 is TGTGCCAGCAGTGGAATTTGGGCGAACTCTGGGGCCAACGTCCTGACTTTC. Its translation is CASSGIWANSGANVLTF.

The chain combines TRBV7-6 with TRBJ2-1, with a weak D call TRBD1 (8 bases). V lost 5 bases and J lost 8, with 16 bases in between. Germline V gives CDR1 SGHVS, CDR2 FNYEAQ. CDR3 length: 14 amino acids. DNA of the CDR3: TGTGCCAGCAGCCAATCACAGGGGGGGGATGAGCAGTTCTTC. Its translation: CASSQSQGGDEQFF.

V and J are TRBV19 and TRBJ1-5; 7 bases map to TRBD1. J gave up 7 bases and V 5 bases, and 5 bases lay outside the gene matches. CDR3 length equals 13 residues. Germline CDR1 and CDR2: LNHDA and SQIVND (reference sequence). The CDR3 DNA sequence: TGTGCCAGTAGTTTGGCAGGGGGACAGCCCCAGCATTTT. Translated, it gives CASSLAGGQPQHF.

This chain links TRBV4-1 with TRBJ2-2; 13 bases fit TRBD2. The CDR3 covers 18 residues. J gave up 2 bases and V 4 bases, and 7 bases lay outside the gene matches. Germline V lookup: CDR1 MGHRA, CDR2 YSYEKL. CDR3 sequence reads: CASSRPGLAGFNTGELFF. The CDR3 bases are TGCGCCAGCAGCCGACCGGGACTAGCGGGGTTTAACACCGGGGAGCTGTTTTTT.

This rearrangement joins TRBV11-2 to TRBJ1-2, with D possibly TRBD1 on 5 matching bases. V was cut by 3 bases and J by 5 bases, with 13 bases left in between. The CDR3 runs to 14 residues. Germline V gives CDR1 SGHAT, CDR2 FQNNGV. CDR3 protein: CASSLAGVDYGYTF. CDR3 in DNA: TGTGCCAGCAGCTTGGCGGGGGTCGATTATGGCTACACCTTC.

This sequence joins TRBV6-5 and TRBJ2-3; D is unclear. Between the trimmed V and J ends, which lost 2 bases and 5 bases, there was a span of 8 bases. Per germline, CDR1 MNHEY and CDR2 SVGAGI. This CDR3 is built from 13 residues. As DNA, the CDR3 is TGTGCCAGCAGTTACACGCGTGGAGATACGCAGTATTTT. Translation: CASSYTRGDTQYF.

The CDR3: CASSLATGGAYIGELFF. The CDR3 DNA reads as TGCGCCAGCAGCTTGGCAACAGGGGGCGCTTATATCGGGGAGCTGTTTTTT. This chain connects TRBV5-1 to TRBJ2-2, with TRBD1 matching over 9 bases. The CDR3 is 17 amino acids. From germline, CDR1 is SGHRS and CDR2 YFSETQ. After removal of 0 bases from V and 7 bases from J, the junction contained 10 bases not matched to a gene.

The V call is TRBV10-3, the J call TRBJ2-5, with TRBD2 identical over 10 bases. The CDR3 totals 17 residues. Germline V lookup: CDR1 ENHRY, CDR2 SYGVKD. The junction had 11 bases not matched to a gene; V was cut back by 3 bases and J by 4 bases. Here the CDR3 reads CAISEDLGTSVRETQYF. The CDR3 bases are TGTGCCATCAGTGAAGACTTAGGGACTAGCGTCCGAGAGACCCAGTACTTC.

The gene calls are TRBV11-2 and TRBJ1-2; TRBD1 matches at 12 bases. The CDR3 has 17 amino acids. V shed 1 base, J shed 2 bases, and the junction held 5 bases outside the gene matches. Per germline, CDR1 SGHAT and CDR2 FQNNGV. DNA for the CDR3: TGTGCCAGCAGCTTAGGGGGACAGGGGGCAAAGAACTATGGCTACACCTTC. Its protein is CASSLGGQGAKNYGYTF.

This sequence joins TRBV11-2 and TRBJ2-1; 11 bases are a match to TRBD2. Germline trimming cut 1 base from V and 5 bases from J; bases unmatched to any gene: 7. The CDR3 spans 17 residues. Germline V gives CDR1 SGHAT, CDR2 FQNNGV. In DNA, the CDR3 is TGTGCCAGCAGCTTAGGATTGACTAGCGGGATAAACAATGAGCAGTTCTTC. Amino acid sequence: CASSLGLTSGINNEQFF.

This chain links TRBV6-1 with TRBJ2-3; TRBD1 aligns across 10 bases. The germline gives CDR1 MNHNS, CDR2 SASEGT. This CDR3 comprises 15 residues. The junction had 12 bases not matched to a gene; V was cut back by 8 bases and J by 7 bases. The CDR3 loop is CASDEGGTGVYTQYF. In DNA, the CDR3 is TGTGCCAGCGATGAAGGCGGGACAGGGGTGTATACGCAGTATTTT.

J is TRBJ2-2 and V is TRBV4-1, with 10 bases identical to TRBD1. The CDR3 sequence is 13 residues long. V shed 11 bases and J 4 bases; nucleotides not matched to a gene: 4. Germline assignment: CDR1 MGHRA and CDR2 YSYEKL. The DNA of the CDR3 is TGCGCCGCCGGACAGGGGGGCACCGGGGAGCTGTTTTTT. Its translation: CAAGQGGTGELFF.

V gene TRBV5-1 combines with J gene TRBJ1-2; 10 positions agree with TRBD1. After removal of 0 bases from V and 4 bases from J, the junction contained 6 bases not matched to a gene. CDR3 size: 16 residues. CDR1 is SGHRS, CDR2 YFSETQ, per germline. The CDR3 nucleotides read TGCGCCAGCAGCTTGGCGACAGGGGGCATCTCCTATGGCTACACCTTC. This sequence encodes CASSLATGGISYGYTF. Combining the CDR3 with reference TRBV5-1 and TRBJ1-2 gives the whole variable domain KAGVTQTPRYLIKTRGQQVTLSCSPISGHRSVSWYQQTPGQGLQFLFEYFSETQRNKGNFPGRFSGRQFSNSRSEMNVSTLELGDSALYLCASSLATGGISYGYTFGSGTRLTVV.

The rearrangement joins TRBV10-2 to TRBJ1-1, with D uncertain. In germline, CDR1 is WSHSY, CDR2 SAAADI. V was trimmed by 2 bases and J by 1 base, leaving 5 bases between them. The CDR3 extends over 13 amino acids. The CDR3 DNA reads TGCGCCAGCAGTGAGGGCGGGAACACTGAAGCTTTCTTT. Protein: CASSEGGNTEAFF.

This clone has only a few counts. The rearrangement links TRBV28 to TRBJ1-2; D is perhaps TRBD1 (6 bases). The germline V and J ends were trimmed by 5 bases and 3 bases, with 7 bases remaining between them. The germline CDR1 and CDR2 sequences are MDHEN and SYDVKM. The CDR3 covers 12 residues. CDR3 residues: CASSPGDYGYTF. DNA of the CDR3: TGTGCCAGCAGTCCAGGGGACTATGGCTACACCTTC.

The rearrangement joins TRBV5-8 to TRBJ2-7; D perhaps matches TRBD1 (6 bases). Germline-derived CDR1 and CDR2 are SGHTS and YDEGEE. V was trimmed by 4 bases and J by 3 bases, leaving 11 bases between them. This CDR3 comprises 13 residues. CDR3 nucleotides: TGTGCCAGCAGCCCAGACAGGATCTACGAGCAGTACTTC. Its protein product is CASSPDRIYEQYF.

Written as DNA, the CDR3 is TGTGCCAGCAGTCTACTGACTAGCGGGGCTACCGGGGAGCTGTTTTTT. This encodes CASSLLTSGATGELFF. The rearrangement joins TRBV28 to TRBJ2-2; 11 bases match TRBD2. V lost 5 bases and J lost 5; bases outside the gene matches: 7. Germline V gives CDR1 MDHEN, CDR2 SYDVKM. This CDR3 contains 16 residues.

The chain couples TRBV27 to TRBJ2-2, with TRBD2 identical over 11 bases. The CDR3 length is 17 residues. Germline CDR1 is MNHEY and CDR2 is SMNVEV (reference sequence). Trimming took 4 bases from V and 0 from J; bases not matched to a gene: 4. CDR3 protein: CASSSLAGGSNTGELFF. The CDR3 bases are TGTGCCAGCAGTTCCTTAGCGGGAGGGTCGAACACCGGGGAGCTGTTTTTT.

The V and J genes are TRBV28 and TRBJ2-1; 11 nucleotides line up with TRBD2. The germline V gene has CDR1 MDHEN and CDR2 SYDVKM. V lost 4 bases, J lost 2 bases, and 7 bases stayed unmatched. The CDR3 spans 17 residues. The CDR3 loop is CASSSSGRPLTYNEQFF. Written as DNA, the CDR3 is TGTGCCAGCAGTTCTAGCGGGAGGCCCTTAACCTACAATGAGCAGTTCTTC.

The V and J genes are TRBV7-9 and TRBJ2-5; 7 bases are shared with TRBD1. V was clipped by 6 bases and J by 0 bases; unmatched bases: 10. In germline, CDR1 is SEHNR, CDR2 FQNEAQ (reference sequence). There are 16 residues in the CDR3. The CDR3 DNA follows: TGTGCCAGCAGTACTGGGACAGCTTCGTACCAAGAGACCCAGTACTTC. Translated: CASSTGTASYQETQYF.

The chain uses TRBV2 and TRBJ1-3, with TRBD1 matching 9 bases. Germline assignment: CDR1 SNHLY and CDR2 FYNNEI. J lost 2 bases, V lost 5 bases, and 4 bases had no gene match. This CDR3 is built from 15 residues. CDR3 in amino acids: CASSYTGGAGNTIYF. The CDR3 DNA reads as TGTGCCAGCAGTTACACAGGGGGCGCTGGAAACACCATATATTTT.

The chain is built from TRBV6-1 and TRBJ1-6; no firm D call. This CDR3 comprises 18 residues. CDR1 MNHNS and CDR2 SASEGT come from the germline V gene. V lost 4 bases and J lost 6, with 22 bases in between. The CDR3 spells CASSGPGRVPFFNSPLHF. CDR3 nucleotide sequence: TGTGCCAGCAGTGGGCCGGGGAGGGTTCCCTTCTTTAATTCACCCCTCCACTTT.

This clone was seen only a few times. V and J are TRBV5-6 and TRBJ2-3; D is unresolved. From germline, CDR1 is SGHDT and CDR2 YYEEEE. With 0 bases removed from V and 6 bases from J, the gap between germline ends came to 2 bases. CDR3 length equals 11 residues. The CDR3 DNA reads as TGTGCCAGCAGCTTGGCTGATACGCAGTATTTT. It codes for CASSLADTQYF.

The CDR3 reads CASSAGGASYEQYF. The CDR3 DNA sequence: TGTGCCAGCAGTGCTGGCGGCGCATCTTACGAGCAGTACTTC. The rearrangement uses TRBV2 and TRBJ2-7; D remains unclear. The germline V and J ends were trimmed by 4 bases and 4 bases, with 14 bases remaining between them. Germline CDR1 SNHLY, CDR2 FYNNEI. The CDR3 extends over 14 amino acids.

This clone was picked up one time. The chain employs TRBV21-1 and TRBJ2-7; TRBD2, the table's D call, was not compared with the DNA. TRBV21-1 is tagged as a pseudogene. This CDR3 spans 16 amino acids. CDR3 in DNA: TGTGCCAGCAGCAAAGTTGCGCGGGAGAAGTCCTACGAGCAGTACTTC. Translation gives CASSKVAREKSYEQYF.